The table lists the clone carrying this T cell receptor beta chain with a few counts. The germline V gene has CDR1 MNHNS and CDR2 SASEGT. The CDR3 sequence is 14 residues long. J lost 4 bases, V lost 10 bases, and 13 bases had no gene match. The sample belongs to a study of identical twins. TCRdb analysed the 5' RACE reads with MiXCR anew, one entry per CDR3 protein. The sample includes about 280,000 distinct CDR3 sequences, around 8.8% of them seen just once. In addition, the sample was reused for a study of yellow fever vaccine responses in identical twins.

The V and J genes are TRBV6-1 and TRBJ2-7, with TRBD1 identical over 7 bases. The receptor was derived from a woman in her late teens or twenties in good health. The sample comprised memory (CD45RO+) T cells sorted from blood. The CDR3 region has the DNA TGTGCCACCAGACCAGGGGACAGTCGATACGAGCAGTACGTC. Protein: CATRPGDSRYEQYV.